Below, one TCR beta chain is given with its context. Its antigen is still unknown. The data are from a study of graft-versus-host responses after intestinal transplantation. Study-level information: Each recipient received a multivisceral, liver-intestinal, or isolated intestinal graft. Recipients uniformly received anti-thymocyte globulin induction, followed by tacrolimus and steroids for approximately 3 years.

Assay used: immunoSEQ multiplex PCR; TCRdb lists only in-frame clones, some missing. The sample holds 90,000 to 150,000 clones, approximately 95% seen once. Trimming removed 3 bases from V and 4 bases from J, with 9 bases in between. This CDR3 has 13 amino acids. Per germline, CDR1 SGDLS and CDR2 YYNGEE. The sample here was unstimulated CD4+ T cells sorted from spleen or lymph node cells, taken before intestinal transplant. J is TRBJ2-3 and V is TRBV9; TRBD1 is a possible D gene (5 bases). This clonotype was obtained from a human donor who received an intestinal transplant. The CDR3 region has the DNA TGTGCCAGCAGCGGGGGCCGGTCAGATACGCAGTATTTT. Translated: CASSGGRSDTQYF. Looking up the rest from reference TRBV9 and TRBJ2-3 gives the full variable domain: DSGVTQTPKHLITATGQRVTLRCSPRSGDLSVYWYQQSLDQGLQFLIQYYNGEERAKGNILERFSAQQFPDLHSELNLSSLELGDSALYFCASSGGRSDTQYFGPGTRLTVL.